Each of the 27 T cell receptor beta chains below was sequenced from the same sample in a study of OX40 agonist ivuxolimab in advanced cancers. Libraries were prepared by immunoSEQ multiplex PCR; TCRdb keeps only in-frame clonotypes and omits some of them. The data hold over 30,000 clones, with around four fifths observed a single time. The input for sequencing was CD4+ or CD8+ T cells sorted from blood, taken in a trial of the OX40 agonist ivuxolimab. The source of these receptors is an adult with an advanced solid tumor such as melanoma, head and neck, liver or kidney cancer.

V is TRBV10-2 and J is TRBJ2-5, with 8 bases aligning to TRBD1. Germline CDR1 and CDR2: WSHSY and SAAADI. The CDR3 covers 13 residues. V lost 5 bases and J lost 3; bases outside the gene matches: 2. The CDR3: CASSLDREETQYF. In DNA form, the CDR3 reads TGCGCCAGCAGTTTGGACAGGGAAGAGACCCAGTACTTC.

DNA of the CDR3: TGTGCCAGCAGTTTCGGGACTGGAGAGACCCAGTACTTC. Translated: CASSFGTGETQYF. This chain connects TRBV6-5 to TRBJ2-5; TRBD2 might be the D (6 bases). The length of the CDR3 is 13 residues. Trimming stripped 4 bases from V and 4 bases from J, with 10 bases between. Germline values: CDR1 MNHEY, CDR2 SVGAGI.

Concerning this clone: Distinct nucleotide sequences in the sample also encode this CDR3. This chain connects TRBV4-1 to TRBJ2-3; 7 bases are a match to TRBD2. The CDR3 length is 15 residues. CDR1 is MGHRA, CDR2 YSYEKL, per germline. J lost 0 bases, V lost 2 bases, and 2 bases had no gene match. This chain's CDR3 is CASSQFSGSTDTQYF. The CDR3 DNA reads as TGCGCCAGCAGCCAATTTAGCGGGAGCACAGATACGCAGTATTTT.

As regards this clone: The sample has other DNA sequences that encode this CDR3 too. In nucleotides, the CDR3 is TGTGCCAGCAGGGAAAGCGATAGGTCACCCCTCCACTTT. It translates to CASRESDRSPLHF. The chain uses TRBV5-8 and TRBJ1-6; D call uncertain. V was shortened by 5 bases and J by 10 bases, with 13 bases between the two germline ends. The CDR3 consists of 13 residues. Germline values: CDR1 SGHTS, CDR2 YDEGEE.

This clone is large (0.1 to 1%) in the sample. The chain has TRBV28 and TRBJ1-5, with D uncertain. From germline, CDR1 is MDHEN and CDR2 SYDVKM. This CDR3 has 14 residues. The V gene lost 8 bases and the J gene lost 0 bases, with 11 bases spanning the gap. CDR3: CASSRAVSNQPQHF. In DNA form, the CDR3 reads TGTGCCAGCTCTAGAGCAGTTAGCAATCAGCCCCAGCATTTT. The full variable domain, with the rest looked up from reference TRBV28 and TRBJ1-5, is DVKVTQSSRYLVKRTGEKVFLECVQDMDHENMFWYRQDPGLGLRLIYFSYDVKMKEKGDIPEGYSVSREKKERFSLILESASTNQTSMYLCASSRAVSNQPQHFGDGTRLSIL.

This chain joins TRBV6-1 and TRBJ1-2; D is undetermined. Trimming stripped 3 bases from V and 3 bases from J, with 8 bases between. Germline CDR1 MNHNS, CDR2 SASEGT. CDR3 size: 13 residues. For the CDR3, the DNA is TGTGCCAGCAGTGAGATCATTGACTATGGCTACACCTTC. Amino acids: CASSEIIDYGYTF.

This chain links TRBV28 with TRBJ2-5; 7 bases line up with TRBD2. Gene TRBJ2-7 matches the end of the DNA better, so the J call may be wrong. Germline CDR1 is MDHEN and CDR2 is SYDVKM. This CDR3 is built from 13 residues. Here the CDR3 reads CASTRGGFYEQYF. In nucleotides, the CDR3 is TGTGCCAGCACCCGCGGGGGATTCTACGAGCAGTACTTC.

The V gene is TRBV29-1, the J gene TRBJ2-5, with TRBD2 matching over 9 bases. Trimming cost V 5 bases and J 2 bases; bases outside gene matches: 3. Germline values: CDR1 SQVTM, CDR2 ANQGSEA. The CDR3 is 13 amino acids. DNA for the CDR3: TGCAGCGTTAGTAGCGGGGGACAAGAGACCCAGTACTTC. This sequence encodes CSVSSGGQETQYF.

This clone was detected a few times. The same CDR3 arises from other DNA sequences in this sample as well. The chain combines TRBV4-1 with TRBJ2-2; TRBD2 matches at 7 bases. CDR1 is MGHRA and CDR2 is YSYEKL in the germline V gene. The CDR3 loop spans 16 amino acids. The J segment lost 2 bases and the V segment lost 0 bases, leaving 3 bases of the junction unmatched. CDR3: CASSQEGLHNTGELFF. The DNA for the CDR3 is TGCGCCAGCAGCCAAGAGGGACTACACAACACCGGGGAGCTGTTTTTT.

This chain joins TRBV30 and TRBJ1-1; D ambiguous. Germline V lookup: CDR1 GTSNPN, CDR2 SVGIG (reference sequence). V dropped 0 bases and J dropped 1 base, with 6 bases sitting between them. The CDR3 contains 13 residues. CDR3 nucleotides: TGTGCCTGGAGTGTTGTAGAGAACACTGAAGCTTTCTTT. Translation gives CAWSVVENTEAFF.

This sequence joins TRBV6-6 and TRBJ2-1, with 14 bases that match TRBD2. This CDR3 is built from 14 residues. V trimming: 6 bases; J trimming: 10 bases; junction bases outside the gene matches: 5. Germline CDR1 reads MNHNY; CDR2 reads SVGAGI (reference sequence). The CDR3, as DNA: TGTGCCAGCAGCCAGGGACTAGCGGGAGCCGAGCAGTTCTTC. It yields the protein CASSQGLAGAEQFF.

The V gene is TRBV6-6, the J gene TRBJ2-7; 8 bases fit TRBD1. The germline CDR1 and CDR2 sequences are MNHNY and SVGAGI (reference sequence). The V and J ends lost 0 bases and 4 bases, in that order; junction bases with no gene match: 5. CDR3 length equals 15 residues. The CDR3 loop reads CASSYSEGQVYEQYF. CDR3 nucleotide sequence: TGTGCCAGCAGTTACTCTGAGGGACAGGTTTACGAGCAGTACTTC.

This clone was seen a few times. This chain joins TRBV5-7 and TRBJ1-5, with D maybe TRBD1 (6 bases). TRBV5-7 is recorded as an ORF, its role being uncertain. Trimming removed 4 bases at V and 1 base at J, with 15 bases between. This CDR3 spans 16 amino acids. The CDR3 DNA follows: TGTGCCAGCAGCCTACAGGGAGGAGGGAGCAATCAGCCCCAGCATTTT. Translation: CASSLQGGGSNQPQHF.

The chain combines TRBV5-5 with TRBJ1-1, with D possibly matching TRBD1 (5 bases). Trimming left V 4 bases short and J 4 bases short, with 14 bases between. The length of the CDR3 is 14 residues. Looked up from germline, CDR1 is SGHKS and CDR2 is YYEKEE (reference sequence). CDR3 region: CASSEAGGSTEAFF. The DNA of the CDR3 is TGTGCCAGCAGCGAAGCGGGGGGGAGCACTGAAGCTTTCTTT.

The chain recombines TRBV5-1 with TRBJ2-7; TRBD2 agrees at 11 bases. Germline lookup yields CDR1 SGHRS and CDR2 YFSETQ. The CDR3 runs 16 residues. Trimming took 5 bases from V and 4 from J; bases not matched to a gene: 11. The CDR3 sequence is CASRTTSGSFVYEQYF. Here the CDR3 DNA reads TGCGCCAGCAGAACCACTAGCGGGAGCTTTGTATACGAGCAGTACTTC.

This chain links TRBV19 with TRBJ2-2, with D possibly being TRBD2 (6 bases). V was shortened by 6 bases and J by 6 bases, with 32 bases between the two germline ends. Germline V gene data show CDR1 as LNHDA and CDR2 as SQIVND (reference sequence). The CDR3 has 20 residues. The CDR3 DNA reads as TGTGCCAGTAGGGGTCCGGGCAGCCTAACAACCAATTCGGGGGCCGGGGAGCTGTTTTTT. Its translation: CASRGPGSLTTNSGAGELFF.

The genes are TRBV28 and TRBJ2-1, with 9 positions matching TRBD2. V lost 5 bases and J lost 7; bases outside the gene matches: 12. The length of the CDR3 is 16 residues. Germline V CDR1 and CDR2: MDHEN, SYDVKM. CDR3 loop: CASSPTLAGLANEQFF. The DNA for the CDR3 is TGTGCCAGCAGTCCGACCCTAGCGGGATTAGCAAATGAGCAGTTCTTC.

This clone came up once. This chain uses TRBV30 with TRBJ2-5, with 9 nucleotides matching TRBD1. Unmatched junction bases numbered 6, after V lost 5 bases and J lost 5 bases. The CDR3 contains 13 residues. Germline V gene data show CDR1 as GTSNPN and CDR2 as SVGIG (reference sequence). CDR3 region: CAWGTGGDETQYF. CDR3 nucleotide sequence: TGTGCCTGGGGAACAGGGGGCGATGAGACCCAGTACTTC. Full variable domain (rest looked up from reference TRBV30 and TRBJ2-5): SQTIHQWPATLVQPVGSPLSLECTVEGTSNPNLYWYRQAAGRGLQLLFYSVGIGQISSEVPQNLSASRPQDRQFILSSKKLLLSDSGFYLCAWGTGGDETQYFGPGTRLLVL.

The chain has TRBV4-2 and TRBJ2-1, with D tentatively TRBD1 (6 bases). In germline, CDR1 is LGHNA, CDR2 YNFKEQ. Between the trimmed V and J ends, which lost 0 bases and 0 bases, there was a span of 12 bases. This CDR3 comprises 17 residues. The CDR3 DNA reads as TGTGCCAGCAGCCAAGAAGGGGGAAGCAGCTCCTACAATGAGCAGTTCTTC. This translates into CASSQEGGSSSYNEQFF.

The chain carries TRBV5-1 and TRBJ2-2, with no clear D. Per the germline V gene, CDR1 is SGHRS and CDR2 is YFSETQ. V gave up 0 bases and J gave up 1 base, with 7 bases separating them. The CDR3 has 15 residues. The CDR3 protein is CASSLGHRNTGELFF. In DNA, the CDR3 is TGCGCCAGCAGCTTGGGTCATCGGAACACCGGGGAGCTGTTTTTT.

V and J are TRBV7-8 and TRBJ1-1; D possibly corresponds to TRBD1 (5 bases). Germline V gene data show CDR1 as SGHVS and CDR2 as FQNEAQ. V lost 5 bases and J 2 bases, leaving 9 bases between the germline ends. The CDR3 length is 13 residues. This CDR3 reads CASSDQGNTEAFF. CDR3 bases: TGTGCCAGCAGCGATCAGGGTAACACTGAAGCTTTCTTT.

The chain recombines TRBV18 with TRBJ2-3; TRBD1 matches at 9 bases. Germline CDR1 is KGHSH and CDR2 is LQKENI. V was pared by 0 bases and J by 5 bases, with 6 bases of the junction left unmatched. The CDR3 totals 16 residues. Here the CDR3 DNA reads TGTGCCAGCTCACCACCGATCGGACAGGGGCTAGATACGCAGTATTTT. Its translation: CASSPPIGQGLDTQYF.

V is TRBV29-1 and J is TRBJ2-5; D is perhaps TRBD2 (5 bases). Looked up from germline, CDR1 is SQVTM and CDR2 is ANQGSEA. CDR3 length equals 13 residues. V was shortened by 6 bases and J by 3 bases, with 14 bases between the two germline ends. DNA for the CDR3: TGCAGCGTGCGACCGGGATCAGAAGAGACCCAGTACTTC. This gives the protein CSVRPGSEETQYF.

The chain recombines TRBV27 with TRBJ1-2; D is possibly TRBD1 (6 bases). Trimming removed 6 bases from V and 10 bases from J, with 15 bases in between. Germline V gives CDR1 MNHEY, CDR2 SMNVEV (reference sequence). The CDR3 is 12 residues long. The CDR3 DNA reads as TGTGCCAGCAGGGGGGCCCGGAATTACTACACCTTC. It codes for CASRGARNYYTF.

The V and J genes are TRBV29-1 and TRBJ2-1, with D unclear. The CDR3 totals 14 residues. CDR1 and CDR2 from the germline V gene are SQVTM and ANQGSEA. V dropped 4 bases and J dropped 0 bases, with 10 bases sitting between them. The CDR3 nucleotides read TGCAGCGTTGTTGGGATTCTCTCCTACAATGAGCAGTTCTTC. It is translated as CSVVGILSYNEQFF.

The genes are TRBV6-5 and TRBJ1-5, with D hard to call. The CDR3 length is 13 residues. V was trimmed by 6 bases and J by 1 base, leaving 7 bases between them. The germline V gene encodes CDR1 MNHEY and CDR2 SVGAGI. Here the CDR3 reads CASRGRSNQPQHF. CDR3 in DNA: TGTGCCAGCAGAGGGAGGAGCAATCAGCCCCAGCATTTT.

The chain carries TRBV28 and TRBJ1-2, with a possible D match to TRBD1 (5 bases). Germline CDR1 reads MDHEN; CDR2 reads SYDVKM. Trimming took off 8 bases at V and 4 bases at J, with 17 bases between the two ends. CDR3 length: 14 residues. Here the CDR3 reads CASVVGTESYGYTF. DNA for the CDR3: TGTGCCAGCGTAGTGGGGACGGAGTCCTATGGCTACACCTTC.